This entry concerns a single TCR beta chain. The antigen is undetermined. At one end, the junction sequence differs from germline, possibly due to a read error. This record belongs to a study of blood T cells in healthy people across ages. Study outcomes and limitations: Per million T cells, TCR beta diversity dropped roughly linearly as age increased.

CDR1 is SSHAT, CDR2 FNYEAQ, per germline (reference sequence). The CDR3 is made up of 20 amino acids. A second PCR, run for about 7 to 11 cycles, used a sample-barcoded 5' primer plus a J-beta primer mix. Using its own MiXCR run on the 5' RACE reads, TCRdb lists one record per CDR3 protein. The sample lists fewer than 950,000 distinct CDR3 sequences, about 37% occurring once. Source material: blood. V gene TRBV7-7 combines with J gene TRBJ1-1; tentatively, D is TRBD1 (6 bases). The receptor was derived from a man younger than 30 in good health. The CDR3 loop is CASSFLSRDTHAYMNTEAFF. The CDR3 DNA sequence: TGTGCTAGCAGCTTTTTATCCCGGGACACCCACGCCTACATGAACACTGAAGCTTTCTTT.